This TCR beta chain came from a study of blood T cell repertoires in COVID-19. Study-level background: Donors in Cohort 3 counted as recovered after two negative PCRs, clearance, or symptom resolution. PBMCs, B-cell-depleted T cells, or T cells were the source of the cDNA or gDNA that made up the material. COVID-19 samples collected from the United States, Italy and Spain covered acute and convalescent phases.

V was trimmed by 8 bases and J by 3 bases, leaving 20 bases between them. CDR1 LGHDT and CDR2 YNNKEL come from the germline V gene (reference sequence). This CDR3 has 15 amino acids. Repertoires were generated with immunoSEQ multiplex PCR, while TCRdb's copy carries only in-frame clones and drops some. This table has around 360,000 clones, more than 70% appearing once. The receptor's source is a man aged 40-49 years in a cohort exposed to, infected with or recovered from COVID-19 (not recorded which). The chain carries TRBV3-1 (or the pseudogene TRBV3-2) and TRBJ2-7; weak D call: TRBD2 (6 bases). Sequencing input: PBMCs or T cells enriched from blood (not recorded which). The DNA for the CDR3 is TGTGCCAGCGGGACCCGGAGGGCCCACTTCTACGAGCAGTACTTC. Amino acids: CASGTRRAHFYEQYF.